A selection of T cell receptor beta chains follows, all from one sample in a study of beta chain features in type 1 diabetes. Using immunoSEQ multiplex PCR, the repertoire was profiled, and TCRdb retains in-frame clones only, with some absent. Of approximately 84,000 clones listed, around a third were seen once; the top ten hold around 0.5%. Input material: stem cell memory CD4+ T cells from blood. These receptors originate from a woman aged 18-35 years in good health. CDR3s include the opening cysteine and the closing phenylalanine or tryptophan. A D gene is named only where the DNA matches it firmly. Some rows mark clone size as missing; the rest say once, few, many or name a class of expanded clone.

j_call | d_call | clone_size | v_call | cdr3_nt | cdr3_aa
TRBJ2-7 | - | - | TRBV10-1 | TGCGCCAGCAGTGAGGGCGGCTACGAGCAGTACTTC | CASSEGGYEQYF
TRBJ2-3 | - | - | TRBV19 | TGTGCCAGTAGCATTAGCCCAGATACGCAGTATTTT | CASSISPDTQYF
TRBJ2-7 | TRBD2 | - | TRBV4-1 | TGCGCCAGCAGCCAAGACCCCGAGGGTAGCGGGGGGTTCGGAAACGAGCAGTACTTC | CASSQDPEGSGGFGNEQYF
TRBJ1-4 | - | few | TRBV30 | TGTGCCTGGAGCCCCTTCGACAGGAGAGGGGAAAAACTGTTTTTT | CAWSPFDRRGEKLFF
TRBJ2-2 | TRBD2 | - | TRBV11-2 | TGTGCCAGCAGCTTACGGGGACTAGAGACCGGGGAGCTGTTTTTT | CASSLRGLETGELFF
TRBJ2-7 | TRBD2 | - | TRBV6-4 | TGTGCCAGCAGTGACCTTGAGCGGGGAGCCTACGAGCAGTACTTC | CASSDLERGAYEQYF
TRBJ2-7 | - | - | TRBV2 | TGTGCCAGCAGTGGGGAGAACTACGAGCAGTACTTC | CASSGENYEQYF
TRBJ1-4 | - | - | TRBV6-5 | TGTGCCAGCAGTTCGGGAGGAAACGAAGGAAAACTGTTTTTT | CASSSGGNEGKLFF
TRBJ2-1 | TRBD2 | - | TRBV4-2 | TGTGCCAGCAGCCAAGTAAATGGTGGTAGCGGGAGAGGGTTGTCCTACAATGAGCAGTTCTTC | CASSQVNGGSGRGLSYNEQFF
TRBJ2-1 | TRBD2 | few | TRBV5-1 | TGCGCCAGCAGCTCCGGGACTAGCGGGACCTACAATGAGCAGTTCTTC | CASSSGTSGTYNEQFF
TRBJ2-6 | - | many | TRBV4-3 | TGCGCCAGCAGCCAAGCGGAAGGGAGGAGGGCCAACGTCCTGACTTTC | CASSQAEGRRANVLTF
TRBJ2-7 | TRBD1 | - | TRBV5-4 | TGTGCCAGCAGCTGGGACAGCTACGAGCAGTACTTC | CASSWDSYEQYF
TRBJ2-5 | TRBD2 | few | TRBV29-1 | TGCAGCGTCTCCTTCCTAGCGGGGGTCCAAGAGACCCAGTACTTC | CSVSFLAGVQETQYF
TRBJ1-1 | - | - | TRBV5-1 | TGCGCCAGCAGGGATGCAGGGTTCGCTGAAGCTTTCTTT | CASRDAGFAEAFF
TRBJ1-1 | - | few | TRBV4-2 | TGTGCCAGCAGCCAAGAAGTAGGAGGGGACACTGAAGCTTTCTTT | CASSQEVGGDTEAFF
TRBJ1-1 | TRBD1 | - | TRBV5-1 | TGCGCCAGCAGCGTGGGACAGGGGGCCACTGAAGCTTTCTTT | CASSVGQGATEAFF
TRBJ1-1 | - | - | TRBV7-2 | TGTGCCAGCAGTCTCCTGGGCCTCACTGAAGCTTTCTTT | CASSLLGLTEAFF
TRBJ2-2 | TRBD2 | few | TRBV10-3 | TGTGCCATCACAGCGGGGGTAACCGGGGAGCTGTTTTTT | CAITAGVTGELFF
TRBJ1-1 | - | few | TRBV11-2 | TGTGCCAGCAGCTTAGAATTCAGGGCTGGGGCTTTCTTT | CASSLEFRAGAFF
TRBJ2-7 | - | few | TRBV2 | TGTGCCAGCAGTGCACGGAGAAGGGACAACGAGCAGTACTTC | CASSARRRDNEQYF
TRBJ2-1 | - | few | TRBV30 | TGTGCCTGGAGTCTGGGGCAGGGCGTTTTAAATGAGCAGTTCTTC | CAWSLGQGVLNEQFF
TRBJ2-5 | - | few | TRBV18 | TGTGCCAGCTCACCAAGGCAGGGCCAAGAGACCCAGTACTTC | CASSPRQGQETQYF
TRBJ2-1 | - | few | TRBV4-3 | TGCGCCAGCAGCCAAGTCTATGGCGGGGCGGCCTACAATGAGCAGTTCTTC | CASSQVYGGAAYNEQFF
TRBJ2-2 | TRBD1 | few | TRBV9 | TGTGCCAGCAGCGCTCGGACAGGCGGAGCCCGCAGGGAGCTGTTTTTT | CASSARTGGARRELFF
TRBJ1-3 | TRBD1 | - | TRBV28 | TGTGCCAGCAGTTTTTGGACAGGGCCGGGAGGAAACACCATATATTTT | CASSFWTGPGGNTIYF
TRBJ2-5 | - | - | TRBV30 | TGTGCCTGGAGTGTTGGGCCGAGCCAAGAGACCCAGTACTTC | CAWSVGPSQETQYF
TRBJ2-6 | TRBD1 | few | TRBV11-2 | TGTGCCAGCAGCTCAGGACAGGGACCCGGGGCCAACGTCCTGACTTTC | CASSSGQGPGANVLTF
TRBJ1-5 | - | - | TRBV4-3 | TGCGCCAGCAGCCAAGACGGCAATCAGCCCCAGCATTTT | CASSQDGNQPQHF
TRBJ1-5 | - | - | TRBV4-2 | TGTGCCAGCAGCCAAGATTTTGCACGGTCCAATCAGCCCCAGCATTTT | CASSQDFARSNQPQHF
TRBJ2-7 | - | - | TRBV5-1 | TGCGCCAGCAGCCCGAATACAGGGGGGGAAAGTGACGAGCAGTACTTC | CASSPNTGGESDEQYF
TRBJ2-5 | - | few | TRBV5-1 | TGCGCCAGCAGCGCCCGGGACTCCGAAGAGACCCAGTACTTC | CASSARDSEETQYF
TRBJ2-2 | TRBD1 | - | TRBV10-3 | TGTGCCATCAGTGATGGCAGGGGGCAGACCGGGGAGCTGTTTTTT | CAISDGRGQTGELFF
TRBJ2-5 | - | few | TRBV5-1 | TGCGCCAGCAGTCCGTTGGGCCCTGCGGGGCAAGAGACCCAGTACTTC | CASSPLGPAGQETQYF
TRBJ2-1 | - | - | TRBV6-6 | TGTGCCAGCGTTAGGCAGTTCTTC | CASVRQFF
TRBJ2-5 | TRBD2 | - | TRBV2 | TGTGCCAGCAGTGAGAGGCTAGCGGGAGAAGAGACCCAGTACTTC | CASSERLAGEETQYF
TRBJ1-2 | TRBD1 | - | TRBV7-2 | TGTGCCAGCAGCACTCAACAGGGGAGTAGCGGCTACACCTTC | CASSTQQGSSGYTF
TRBJ1-1 | TRBD1 | - | TRBV4-1 | TGCGCCAGCAGCCGGACAGGGACCCAGAACACTGAAGCTTTCTTT | CASSRTGTQNTEAFF
TRBJ1-2 | TRBD1 | few | TRBV7-8 | TGTGCCAGCAGCTCGGGGGACAGGGGGTTCGGTGGCTACACCTTC | CASSSGDRGFGGYTF
TRBJ2-3 | - | many | TRBV7-9 | TGTGCCAGCAGCTCCGGCACAGATACGCAGTATTTT | CASSSGTDTQYF
TRBJ2-2 | TRBD2 | - | TRBV7-3 | TGTGCCAGCAGCTTAACGGGAGGGCCGAACACCGGGGAGCTGTTTTTT | CASSLTGGPNTGELFF
TRBJ2-6 | TRBD1 | - | TRBV11-1 | TGTGCCAGCTCCAGGGACAGGTACTGGACTGGGGCCAACGTCCTGACTTTC | CASSRDRYWTGANVLTF
TRBJ2-2 | TRBD2 | once | TRBV27 | TGTGCCAGCAGTTTATACGGGGGGAGCGGGGAGCTGTTTTTT | CASSLYGGSGELFF
TRBJ2-3 | TRBD2 | - | TRBV7-2 | TGTGCCAGCAGCTTAGTTAGCGGGGGCGCCAGGGATACGCAGTATTTT | CASSLVSGGARDTQYF
TRBJ1-1 | - | few | TRBV29-1 | TGCAGTACGCGGCAGGGGTGGACTGAAGCTTTCTTT | CSTRQGWTEAFF
TRBJ2-7 | TRBD2 | - | TRBV30 | TGTGCCTGGAGATCGGGACTAGCGGCACACGAGCAGTACTTC | CAWRSGLAAHEQYF